This T cell receptor (beta chain) is from a study of the immune and genomic landscape of osteosarcoma. Whole-study results and caveats: No matched normal tissue; external skin and blood data served as benchmarks.

On this clone itself: What it binds is not known.

Sequencing used immunoSEQ multiplex PCR; TCRdb keeps in-frame clones, though not all of them. Counted here are about 690 clones, roughly 80% occurring once; the ten biggest clones make up approximately 6%. This TCR was sampled from a man aged 25-40 years with osteosarcoma. The sample consisted of primary tumor tissue from the femur.

Written as DNA, the CDR3 is TGTGCCAGCAGCTTAGTACGGACTAGCGGGGGGGCTCACTACAATGAGCAGTTCTTC. It translates to CASSLVRTSGGAHYNEQFF. This sequence joins TRBV7-2 and TRBJ2-1; TRBD2 aligns across 15 bases. The germline V gene has CDR1 SGHTA and CDR2 FQGNSA. The CDR3 covers 19 residues. V lost 1 base to trimming and J lost 3 bases; unmatched junction nucleotides: 7.